This T cell receptor beta chain is drawn from a study of blood T cell repertoires in COVID-19 (dated by TCRdb to 2018 to 2021). For the wider study: The collaborator samples originated in the United States, Italy and Spain and spanned the acute and convalescent phases of COVID-19. The prospective study material was composed of cDNA or gDNA derived from T cells, B-cell-depleted T cells, or PBMCs. The dataset comprised deeply sampled blood TCRbeta repertoires from subjects exposed to, actively infected with, or recovered from COVID-19. The repertoires were made available in a free public database intended to serve as a resource for research on the immune response to SARS-CoV-2. Samples were obtained from the ongoing ImmuneRACE study (first 160 participants) and from about 1,300 subjects provided by 6 global collaborators. Sample metadata almost always included a de-identified subject ID, COVID-19 status, age in years and sex. Where available, HLA class I and class II types were taken from metadata supplied by the sample provider and were not determined by assay-based typing. Paper-wide results and their limitations: The amount of clinical and demographic metadata varied by source and participant and was provided uncurated.

Including cysteine and phenylalanine, the CDR3 has 14 amino acids. This entry keeps only the CDR3 DNA: 42 bases, framed from base 1. CDR1 and CDR2 were assigned from the germline V gene as MDHEN and SYDVKM. V was cut back by 5 bases and J by 0 bases, leaving a gap of 10 bases between them. Samples from volunteer blood donors who had recovered from COVID-19 were contributed by a second Seattle source. Each collaborating institution followed its own protocols to collect whole blood in K2EDTA tubes. For TCRbeta analysis, collaborators shipped samples as frozen whole blood, isolated PBMCs, or DNA extracted from either of those sample types. In this sample, this clone turned up once. This clone's antigen is unknown. One base away there is no much larger clone; base qualities are not given. The immunoSEQ Assay, a bias-controlled multiplex PCR, was used to amplify TCRbeta CDR3 regions from genomic DNA. In the source study's methods: Nucleated cell counts per sample were estimated from amplification of reference gene primers within the assay. To quantify the absolute abundance of each unique TCRbeta CDR3 rearrangement, sequence reads were collapsed and filtered. For each sample, productive Simpson clonality was calculated as the square root of Simpson's diversity index over productive rearrangements. The immuneACCESS repertoire file appears here via TCRdb, limited to in-frame rearrangements. These files lack a portion of the clones; in checked studies, under half of the deficit traces to unresolved V genes, and the cause of the others is not known. The D gene and trimming were derived from the DNA, and the V and J assignments and clone size from that table. Present in this sample are roughly 300,000 clones, 89% of which were seen just once. Around 6.6% of the sample goes to the ten largest clones.

Recombination linked TRBV28 to TRBJ1-1; the D segment could be TRBD1, given 6 matching bases. Source material: peripheral blood. The receptor's source is a man aged 18 to 35 who had recovered from COVID-19. The DNA sequence is as follows: TGTGCCAGCAGTAACGGACAGTTGAACACTGAAGCTTTCTTT. This translates into CASSNGQLNTEAFF. Full variable domain (CDR3 extended with the reference TRBV28 and TRBJ1-1 proteins): DVKVTQSSRYLVKRTGEKVFLECVQDMDHENMFWYRQDPGLGLRLIYFSYDVKMKEKGDIPEGYSVSREKKERFSLILESASTNQTSMYLCASSNGQLNTEAFFGQGTRLTVV.